This TCR beta chain was observed in a study of lymphopenia after photon versus proton radiotherapy. Whole-study results and caveats: Post-nadir TCR diversity decline inversely tracked overall survival among those who died. Better survival with proton therapy was suggested as possible, not demonstrated.

Libraries were prepared by immunoSEQ multiplex PCR; TCRdb keeps only in-frame clonotypes and omits some of them. The repertoire holds around 22,000 clones, with approximately 80% as singletons. Looked up from germline, CDR1 is SGHAT and CDR2 is FQNNGV. V was trimmed by 4 bases and J by 3 bases, leaving 18 bases between them. CDR3 length equals 16 residues. Of note for this clone: The antigen is unknown.

This specimen consisted of peripheral blood, obtained from a patient treated with photon-based radiotherapy. The rearrangement uses TRBV11-2 and TRBJ1-1; no firm D call. This TCR was sampled from a man aged 35 to 55 with gastric cancer. The CDR3 loop reads CASSSALTDGDTEAFF. The CDR3 DNA reads TGTGCCAGCAGCTCCGCTCTTACCGACGGGGACACTGAAGCTTTCTTT.